These 2 T cell receptor beta chains were all obtained from the same sample, sequenced in a study of blood T cell repertoires in COVID-19. Clones were read by immunoSEQ multiplex PCR, and TCRdb kept only the in-frame ones, dropping some. The sample carries about 200,000 clones, less than 90% recorded once. The material sequenced was peripheral blood. The source of these receptors is a woman in her seventies with acute or convalescent COVID-19.

J is TRBJ2-1 and V is TRBV6-2 or TRBV6-3, with 13 bases lining up with TRBD2. The V and J ends lost 5 bases and 1 base, in that order; junction bases with no gene match: 5. CDR3 length: 17 amino acids. Germline-derived CDR1 and CDR2 are MNHEY and SVGEGT. The CDR3 nucleotides read TGTGCCAGCAGTCCGGGACTAGCGGGAATTTCCTACAATGAGCAGTTCTTC. Amino acids: CASSPGLAGISYNEQFF.

This clone has only a few counts. The gene calls are TRBV5-1 and TRBJ2-5, with TRBD1 identical over 7 bases. CDR3 length equals 14 residues. Trimming took 3 bases from V and 4 from J; bases not matched to a gene: 6. The germline gives CDR1 SGHRS, CDR2 YFSETQ. The CDR3 DNA sequence: TGCGCCAGCAGCTGGGGACAGTTAGTAGAGACCCAGTACTTC. This translates into CASSWGQLVETQYF.